A single sample is the source of the 8 T cell receptor beta chains below, sequenced in a study of blood T cell repertoires in COVID-19. Assay used: immunoSEQ multiplex PCR; TCRdb lists only in-frame clones, some missing. The sample consists of approximately 120,000 clones, more than 75% of them appearing once. Specimen: peripheral blood. The origin of the receptors is a human donor in a cohort sampled during active COVID-19.

The chain uses TRBV28 and TRBJ1-3, with D perhaps matching TRBD1 (6 bases). CDR3 length equals 16 residues. With 5 bases removed from V and 3 bases from J, the gap between germline ends came to 17 bases. Germline V gene data show CDR1 as MDHEN and CDR2 as SYDVKM. CDR3 amino acids: CASSSLGGLIGNTIYF. CDR3 DNA sequence: TGTGCCAGCAGTAGCCTCGGGGGGCTAATTGGAAACACCATATATTTT.

This chain joins TRBV5-1 and TRBJ2-3; D gene uncertain. From germline, CDR1 is SGHRS and CDR2 YFSETQ. This CDR3 is built from 14 residues. V shed 0 bases and J shed 0 bases, with 5 bases lying between them. CDR3 sequence (DNA): TGCGCCAGCAGCTTGGGGGCTAGCACAGATACGCAGTATTTT. Translating it yields CASSLGASTDTQYF.

The gene calls are TRBV4-1 and TRBJ2-3; 7 nucleotides match TRBD1. V was pared by 4 bases and J by 0 bases, with 7 bases of the junction left unmatched. This CDR3 has 16 residues. Germline assignment: CDR1 MGHRA and CDR2 YSYEKL. The CDR3 nucleotides read TGCGCCAGCAGCCGATCTCCGGGACAGAGCACAGATACGCAGTATTTT. Protein product: CASSRSPGQSTDTQYF.

The V call is TRBV9, the J call TRBJ1-4, with D uncertain. Germline CDR1 is SGDLS and CDR2 is YYNGEE. V was shortened by 4 bases and J by 4 bases, with 11 bases between the two germline ends. CDR3 length: 14 residues. CDR3 protein: CASSPGLINEKLFF. DNA for the CDR3: TGTGCCAGCAGCCCCGGGTTGATTAATGAAAAACTGTTTTTT.

As regards this clone: The identical CDR3 is also encoded by other nucleotide sequences in the sample. V is TRBV7-9 and J is TRBJ2-1; tentatively, D is TRBD2 (6 bases). V lost 1 base to trimming and J lost 5 bases, with 9 bases between them. Per the germline V gene, CDR1 is SEHNR and CDR2 is FQNEAQ (reference sequence). The CDR3 consists of 14 residues. As DNA, the CDR3 is TGTGCCAGCAGCTTAGTTGGACTACACAATGAGCAGTTCTTC. Translating it yields CASSLVGLHNEQFF.

In nucleotides, the CDR3 is TGTGCCAGCAGTGAAGCCCGGGGTTTGGATGGCTACACCTTC. Its protein is CASSEARGLDGYTF. V usage is TRBV2 and J usage is TRBJ1-2, with no clear D. In germline, CDR1 is SNHLY, CDR2 FYNNEI. The CDR3 is 14 residues long. V was cut by 0 bases and J by 6 bases, with 11 bases left in between.

The chain has TRBV25-1 and TRBJ2-1; 7 nucleotides agree with TRBD2. V lost 7 bases and J lost 5; bases outside the gene matches: 8. Per germline, CDR1 MGHDK and CDR2 SYGVNS. CDR3 length equals 14 residues. CDR3 sequence: CASKGTSDNNEQFF. The CDR3 DNA follows: TGTGCCAGCAAGGGCACTAGCGACAACAATGAGCAGTTCTTC.

This rearrangement joins TRBV4-1 to TRBJ2-1, with 10 bases identical to TRBD2. V lost 4 bases and J lost 8; bases outside the gene matches: 17. This CDR3 is built from 18 residues. CDR1 and CDR2 (germline): MGHRA, YSYEKL. This CDR3 reads CASSLRPPAGGRVDEQFF. CDR3 sequence (DNA): TGCGCCAGCAGCCTCCGCCCCCCAGCGGGGGGGCGTGTGGATGAGCAGTTCTTC.